What follows describes a single TCR beta chain. It lacks a known antigen. Base qualities are not at hand, and no much larger clone is one base apart. The data belong to a study of blood T cell repertoires in COVID-19 (dated by TCRdb to 2018 to 2021). For the wider study: The collaborator samples originated in the United States, Italy and Spain and spanned the acute and convalescent phases of COVID-19. The prospective study material was composed of cDNA or gDNA derived from T cells, B-cell-depleted T cells, or PBMCs. Subjects who had been exposed to COVID-19, were actively infected with it, or had recovered from it provided the deeply sampled blood TCRbeta repertoires that made up the dataset. The repertoires were released in a freely available public database meant as a resource for research on the immune response to SARS-CoV-2. The samples were drawn from two sources: the first 160 participants of the ongoing ImmuneRACE study, and 1,000 to 1,500 subjects contributed by 6 global collaborators. Nearly every sample came with metadata listing a de-identified subject ID, COVID-19 status, age in years and sex. HLA class I and class II types, where available, came from metadata supplied by the sample provider rather than from assay-based typing.

Overall study outcomes, separate from this receptor: The amount of clinical and demographic metadata varied by source and participant and was provided uncurated.

Each collaborating institution followed its own protocols to collect whole blood in K2EDTA tubes. For TCRbeta analysis, collaborators shipped samples as frozen whole blood, isolated PBMCs, or DNA extracted from either of those sample types. The immunoSEQ Assay, a bias-controlled multiplex PCR, was used to amplify TCRbeta CDR3 regions from genomic DNA. In the authors' own workflow: Nucleated cell counts per sample were estimated from amplification of reference gene primers within the assay. Sequence reads were collapsed and filtered to measure the absolute abundance of every unique TCRbeta CDR3 rearrangement. Productive Simpson clonality was computed per sample as the square root of Simpson's diversity index over productive rearrangements. The immuneACCESS repertoire file appears here via TCRdb, limited to in-frame rearrangements. These files lack a portion of the clones; in checked studies, under half of the deficit traces to unresolved V genes, and the cause of the others is not known. V and J calls and clone size are those listed in that table; D and trimming were worked out from the DNA. The table for this sample lists some 530,000 clones; roughly 85% of them were counted only once. Jointly, the top ten make up roughly 3.2% of the sample.

This clonotype was sampled from a human donor in a cohort sampled during active COVID-19. Sample: peripheral blood.

The DNA is TGTGCCAGTAGTATAGAAAGACCGGGACAGGGCTTGTCTACCAAAAACATTCAGTACTTC. Its protein product is CASSIERPGQGLSTKNIQYF. Here the chain combines TRBV19 and TRBJ2-4; TRBD1 fits 9 bases in the junction. The germline V gene (reference sequence) supplies CDR1 LNHDA and CDR2 SQIVND. The CDR3, cysteine through phenylalanine, is 20 amino acids long. Only the CDR3 DNA stays, 60 bases, in frame from base 1. V is trimmed back by 0 bases and J by 2 bases, and the junction contains 14 bases that no gene match accounts for. The entire variable domain, with the stretches around the CDR3 drawn from the reference TRBV19 and TRBJ2-4 proteins, is DGGITQSPKYLFRKEGQNVTLSCEQNLNHDAMYWYRQDPGQGLRLIYYSQIVNDFQKGDIAEGYSVSREKKESFPLTVTSAQKNPTAFYLCASSIERPGQGLSTKNIQYFGAGTRLSVL.